This TCR beta chain was recorded in a study of T cell changes during pregnancy in multiple sclerosis. V was clipped by 6 bases and J by 12 bases, with 15 bases between them. This CDR3 has 12 amino acids. Looked up from germline, CDR1 is LNHDA and CDR2 is SQIVND (reference sequence). Here immunoSEQ multiplex PCR was the method, and the copy in TCRdb shows in-frame clones only, minus some. The data hold more than 50,000 clones, with 90% to 95% observed a single time. The source was CD8+ T cells from peripheral blood mononuclear cells, collected after pregnancy. The chain combines TRBV19 with TRBJ2-1; weak D call: TRBD2 (6 bases). This TCR came from a female donor with multiple sclerosis, enrolled in a pregnancy study. The CDR3 reads CASSNGVEGQFF. Here the CDR3 DNA reads TGTGCCAGTAGCAATGGGGTGGAGGGGCAGTTCTTC.